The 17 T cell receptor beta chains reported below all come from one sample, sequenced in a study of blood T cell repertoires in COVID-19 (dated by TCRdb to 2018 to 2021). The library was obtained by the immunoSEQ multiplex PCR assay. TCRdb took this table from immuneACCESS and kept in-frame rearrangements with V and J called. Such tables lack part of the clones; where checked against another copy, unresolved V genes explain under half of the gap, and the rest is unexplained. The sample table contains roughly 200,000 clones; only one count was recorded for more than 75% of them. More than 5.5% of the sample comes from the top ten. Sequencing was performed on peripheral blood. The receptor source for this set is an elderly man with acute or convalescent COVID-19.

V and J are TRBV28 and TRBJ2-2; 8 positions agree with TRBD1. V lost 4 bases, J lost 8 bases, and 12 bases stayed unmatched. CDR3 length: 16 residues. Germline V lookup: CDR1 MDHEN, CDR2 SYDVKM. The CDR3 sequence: CASSSNKAGGGGELFF. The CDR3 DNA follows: TGTGCCAGCAGTTCGAATAAAGCAGGGGGCGGAGGGGAGCTGTTTTTT.

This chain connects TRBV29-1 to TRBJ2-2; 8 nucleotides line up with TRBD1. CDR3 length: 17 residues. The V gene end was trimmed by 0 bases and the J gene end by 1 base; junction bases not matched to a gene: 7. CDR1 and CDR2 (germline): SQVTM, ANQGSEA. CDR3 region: CSVEDQPGGLNTGELFF. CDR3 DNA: TGCAGCGTTGAAGATCAGCCAGGGGGCTTGAACACCGGGGAGCTGTTTTTT.

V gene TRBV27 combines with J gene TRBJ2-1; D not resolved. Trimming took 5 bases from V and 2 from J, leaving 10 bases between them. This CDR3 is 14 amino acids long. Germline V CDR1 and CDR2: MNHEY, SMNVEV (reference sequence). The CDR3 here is CASSLYGPYNEQFF. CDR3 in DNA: TGTGCCAGCAGTCTCTATGGGCCCTACAATGAGCAGTTCTTC.

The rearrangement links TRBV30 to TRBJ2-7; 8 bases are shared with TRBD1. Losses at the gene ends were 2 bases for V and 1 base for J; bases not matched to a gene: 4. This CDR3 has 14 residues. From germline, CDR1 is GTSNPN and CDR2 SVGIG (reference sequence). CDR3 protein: CAWSRQGKSYEQYF. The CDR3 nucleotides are TGTGCCTGGAGTAGACAGGGGAAGTCCTACGAGCAGTACTTC.

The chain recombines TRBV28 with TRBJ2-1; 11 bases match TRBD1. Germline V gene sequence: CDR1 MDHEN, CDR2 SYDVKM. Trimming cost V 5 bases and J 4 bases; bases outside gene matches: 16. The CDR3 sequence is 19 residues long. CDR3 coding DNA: TGTGCCAGCAGTACAAAGTTTAACCGGGACAGGGGGTCTTACAATGAGCAGTTCTTC. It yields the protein CASSTKFNRDRGSYNEQFF.

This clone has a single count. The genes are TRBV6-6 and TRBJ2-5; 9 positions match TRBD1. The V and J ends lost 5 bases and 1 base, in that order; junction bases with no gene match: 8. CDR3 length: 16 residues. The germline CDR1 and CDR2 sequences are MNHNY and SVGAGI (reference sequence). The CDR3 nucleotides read TGTGCCAGCAGTCCGAGAAACAGGGGGCTCCAAGAGACCCAGTACTTC. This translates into CASSPRNRGLQETQYF.

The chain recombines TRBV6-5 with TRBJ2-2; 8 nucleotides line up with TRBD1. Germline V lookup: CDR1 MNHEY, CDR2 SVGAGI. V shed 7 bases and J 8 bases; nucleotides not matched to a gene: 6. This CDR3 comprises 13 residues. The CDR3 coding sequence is TGTGCCAGCAATAACCGGGACAGGGGGGAGCTGTTTTTT. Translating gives CASNNRDRGELFF.

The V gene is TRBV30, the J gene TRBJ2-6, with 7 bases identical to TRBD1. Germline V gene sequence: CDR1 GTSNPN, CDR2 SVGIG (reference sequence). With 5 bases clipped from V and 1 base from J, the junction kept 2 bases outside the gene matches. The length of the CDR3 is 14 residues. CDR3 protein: CAWSDRSGANVLTF. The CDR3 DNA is TGTGCCTGGTCGGACAGGTCTGGGGCCAACGTCCTGACTTTC. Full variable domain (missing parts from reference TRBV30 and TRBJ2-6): SQTIHQWPATLVQPVGSPLSLECTVEGTSNPNLYWYRQAAGRGLQLLFYSVGIGQISSEVPQNLSASRPQDRQFILSSKKLLLSDSGFYLCAWSDRSGANVLTFGAGSRLTVL.

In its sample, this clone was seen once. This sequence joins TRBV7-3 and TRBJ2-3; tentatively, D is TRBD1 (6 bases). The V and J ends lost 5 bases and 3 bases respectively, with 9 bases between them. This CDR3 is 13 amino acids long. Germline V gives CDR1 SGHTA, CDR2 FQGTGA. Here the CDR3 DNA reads TGTGCCAGCAGCCCACAGGGTACAGATACGCAGTATTTT. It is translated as CASSPQGTDTQYF. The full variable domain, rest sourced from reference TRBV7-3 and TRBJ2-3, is GAGVSQTPSNKVTEKGKYVELRCDPISGHTALYWYRQSLGQGPEFLIYFQGTGAADDSGLPNDRFFAVRPEGSVSTLKIQRTERGDSAVYLCASSPQGTDTQYFGPGTRLTVL.

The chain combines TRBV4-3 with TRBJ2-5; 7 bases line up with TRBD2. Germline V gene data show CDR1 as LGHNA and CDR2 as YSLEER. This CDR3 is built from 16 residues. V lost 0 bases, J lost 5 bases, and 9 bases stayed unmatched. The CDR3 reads CASSQEGRGRMETQYF. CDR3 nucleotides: TGCGCCAGCAGCCAAGAAGGGAGGGGTAGGATGGAGACCCAGTACTTC.

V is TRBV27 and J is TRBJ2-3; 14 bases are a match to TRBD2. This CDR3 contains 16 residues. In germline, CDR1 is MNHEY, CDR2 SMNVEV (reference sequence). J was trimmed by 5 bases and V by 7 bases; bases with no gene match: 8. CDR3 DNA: TGTGCCAGCATCAAAGGGGGGACTAGCGGGAGAGATACGCAGTATTTT. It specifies CASIKGGTSGRDTQYF.

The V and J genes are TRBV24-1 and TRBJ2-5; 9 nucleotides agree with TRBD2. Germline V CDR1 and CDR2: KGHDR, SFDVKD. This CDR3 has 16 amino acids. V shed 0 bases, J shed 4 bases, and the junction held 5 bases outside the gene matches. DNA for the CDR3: TGTGCCACCAGTGATTTGAGTAGCGGGAGAGGAGAGACCCAGTACTTC. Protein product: CATSDLSSGRGETQYF.

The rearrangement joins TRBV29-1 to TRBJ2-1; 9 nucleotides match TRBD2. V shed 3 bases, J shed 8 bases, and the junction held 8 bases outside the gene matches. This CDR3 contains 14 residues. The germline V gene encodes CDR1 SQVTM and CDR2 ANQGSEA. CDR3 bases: TGCAGCGTTGAGTCCGCGGGAGGGCCGTATGAGCAGTTCTTC. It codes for CSVESAGGPYEQFF.

CDR3 sequence (DNA): TGCGCCAGCAGCCAACCACGGGCTAGCGGGAGGAGTGAGCAGTTCTTC. Amino acids: CASSQPRASGRSEQFF. The chain has TRBV4-1 and TRBJ2-1; 11 bases match TRBD2. V shed 2 bases, J shed 9 bases, and the junction held 9 bases outside the gene matches. The CDR3 loop spans 16 amino acids. CDR1 is MGHRA, CDR2 YSYEKL, per germline.

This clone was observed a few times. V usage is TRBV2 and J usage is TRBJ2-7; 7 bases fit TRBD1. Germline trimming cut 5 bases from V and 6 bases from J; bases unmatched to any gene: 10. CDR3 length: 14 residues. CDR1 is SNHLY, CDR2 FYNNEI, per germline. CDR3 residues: CASSTSGQSGEQYF. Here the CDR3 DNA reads TGTGCCAGCAGTACATCGGGACAGTCGGGCGAGCAGTACTTC.

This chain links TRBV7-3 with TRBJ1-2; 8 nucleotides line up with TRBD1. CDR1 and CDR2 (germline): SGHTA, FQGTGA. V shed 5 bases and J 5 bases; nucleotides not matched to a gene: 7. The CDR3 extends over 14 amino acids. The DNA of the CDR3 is TGTGCCAGCAGCCCCGGACAGGGATTATATGGCTACACCTTC. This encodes CASSPGQGLYGYTF.

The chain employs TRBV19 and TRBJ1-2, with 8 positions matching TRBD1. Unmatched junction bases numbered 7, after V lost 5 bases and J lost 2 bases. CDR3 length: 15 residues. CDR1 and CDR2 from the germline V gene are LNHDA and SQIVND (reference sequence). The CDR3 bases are TGTGCCAGTAGTGCCCCAGGGGGCGTAAACTATGGCTACACCTTC. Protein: CASSAPGGVNYGYTF.